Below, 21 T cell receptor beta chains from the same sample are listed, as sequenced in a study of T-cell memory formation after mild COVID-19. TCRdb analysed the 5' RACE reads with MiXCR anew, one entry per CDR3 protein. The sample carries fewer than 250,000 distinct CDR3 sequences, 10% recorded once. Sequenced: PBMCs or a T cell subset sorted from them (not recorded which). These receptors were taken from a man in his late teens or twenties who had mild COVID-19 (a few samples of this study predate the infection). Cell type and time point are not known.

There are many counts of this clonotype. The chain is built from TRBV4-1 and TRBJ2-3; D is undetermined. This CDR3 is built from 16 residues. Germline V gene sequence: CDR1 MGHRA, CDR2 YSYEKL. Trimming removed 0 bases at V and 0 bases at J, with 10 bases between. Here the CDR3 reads CASSQENYPSTDTQYF. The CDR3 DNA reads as TGCGCCAGCAGCCAAGAGAACTACCCTAGCACAGATACGCAGTATTTT.

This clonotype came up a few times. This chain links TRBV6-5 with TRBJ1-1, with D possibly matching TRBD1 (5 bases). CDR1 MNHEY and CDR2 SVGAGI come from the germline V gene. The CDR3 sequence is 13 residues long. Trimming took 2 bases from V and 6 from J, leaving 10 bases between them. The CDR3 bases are TGTGCCAGCAGTTACGGCTGGGGGGCTGAAGCTTTCTTT. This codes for CASSYGWGAEAFF.

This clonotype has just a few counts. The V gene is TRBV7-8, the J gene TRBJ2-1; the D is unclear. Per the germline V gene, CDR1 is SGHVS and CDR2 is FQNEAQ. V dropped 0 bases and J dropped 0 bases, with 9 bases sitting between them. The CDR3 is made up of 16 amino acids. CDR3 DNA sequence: TGTGCCAGCAGCTTAGCGTCAGGTCACTCCTACAATGAGCAGTTCTTC. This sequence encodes CASSLASGHSYNEQFF.

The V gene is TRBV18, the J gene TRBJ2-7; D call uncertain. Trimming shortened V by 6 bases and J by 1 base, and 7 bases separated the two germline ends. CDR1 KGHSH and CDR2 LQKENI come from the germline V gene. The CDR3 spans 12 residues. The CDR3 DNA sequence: TGTGCCAGCTCTGACGAATCCTACGAGCAGTACTTC. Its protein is CASSDESYEQYF.

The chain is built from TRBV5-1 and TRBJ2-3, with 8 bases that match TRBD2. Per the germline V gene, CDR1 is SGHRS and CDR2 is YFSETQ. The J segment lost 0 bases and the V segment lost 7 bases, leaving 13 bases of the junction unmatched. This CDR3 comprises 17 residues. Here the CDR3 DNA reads TGCGCCAGCCGGGGTGGTCTAGCGGGCGAAAGCACAGATACGCAGTATTTT. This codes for CASRGGLAGESTDTQYF.

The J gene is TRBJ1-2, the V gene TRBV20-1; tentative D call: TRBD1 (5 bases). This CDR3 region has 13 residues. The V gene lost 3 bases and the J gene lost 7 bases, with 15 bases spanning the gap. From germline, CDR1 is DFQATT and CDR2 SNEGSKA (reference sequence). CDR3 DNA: TGCAGTGCTAGGGAGGGGATAGCGGGTGGCTACACCTTC. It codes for CSAREGIAGGYTF.

The CDR3 sequence: CASSLDRAANTGELFF. CDR3 nucleotides: TGTGCCAGCAGTTTAGACAGGGCCGCGAACACCGGGGAGCTGTTTTTT. The chain links TRBV6-5 to TRBJ2-2, with 7 bases aligning to TRBD1. The CDR3 is 16 amino acids. The germline V gene has CDR1 MNHEY and CDR2 SVGAGI. V gave up 4 bases and J gave up 0 bases; unmatched junction bases: 5.

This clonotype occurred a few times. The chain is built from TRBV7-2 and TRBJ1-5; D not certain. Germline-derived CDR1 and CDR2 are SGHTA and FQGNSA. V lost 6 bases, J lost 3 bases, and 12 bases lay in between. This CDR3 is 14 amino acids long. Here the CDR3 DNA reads TGTGCCAGCAGAGGGAGCAGTATCAATCAGCCCCAGCATTTT. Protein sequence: CASRGSSINQPQHF. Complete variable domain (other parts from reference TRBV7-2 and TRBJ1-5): GAGVSQSPSNKVTEKGKDVELRCDPISGHTALYWYRQSLGQGLEFLIYFQGNSAPDKSGLPSDRFSAERTGGSVSTLTIQRTQQEDSAVYLCASRGSSINQPQHFGDGTRLSIL.

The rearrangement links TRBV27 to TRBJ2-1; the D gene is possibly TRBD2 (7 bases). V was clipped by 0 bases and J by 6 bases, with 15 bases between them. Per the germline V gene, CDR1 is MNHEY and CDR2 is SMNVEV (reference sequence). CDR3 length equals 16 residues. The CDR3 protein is CASSLSPGGARNEQFF. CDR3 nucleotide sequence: TGTGCCAGCAGTTTATCCCCGGGGGGCGCACGCAATGAGCAGTTCTTC.

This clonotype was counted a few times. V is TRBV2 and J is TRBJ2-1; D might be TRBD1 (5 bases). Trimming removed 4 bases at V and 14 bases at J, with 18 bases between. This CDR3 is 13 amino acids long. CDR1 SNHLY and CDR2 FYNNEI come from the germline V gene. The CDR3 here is CASSGARVDMEFF. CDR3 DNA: TGTGCCAGCAGTGGCGCCAGGGTGGATATGGAGTTCTTC.

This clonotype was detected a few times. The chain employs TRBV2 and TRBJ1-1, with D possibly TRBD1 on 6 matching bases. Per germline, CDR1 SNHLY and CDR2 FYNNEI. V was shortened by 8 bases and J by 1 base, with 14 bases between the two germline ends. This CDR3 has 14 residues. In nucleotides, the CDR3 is TGTGCCAGCTCCCTCCAGGGGCAGAACACTGAAGCTTTCTTT. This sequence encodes CASSLQGQNTEAFF.

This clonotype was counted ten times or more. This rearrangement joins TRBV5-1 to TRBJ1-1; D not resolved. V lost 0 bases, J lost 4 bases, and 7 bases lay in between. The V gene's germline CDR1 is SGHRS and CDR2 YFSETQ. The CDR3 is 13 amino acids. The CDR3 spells CASSLGGFTEAFF. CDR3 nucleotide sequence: TGCGCCAGCAGCTTGGGGGGATTCACTGAAGCTTTCTTT.

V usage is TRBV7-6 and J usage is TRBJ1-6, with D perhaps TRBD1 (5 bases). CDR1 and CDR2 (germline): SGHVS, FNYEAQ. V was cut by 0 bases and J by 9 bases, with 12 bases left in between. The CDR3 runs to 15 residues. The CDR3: CASSLAPQGISPLHF. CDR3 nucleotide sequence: TGTGCCAGCAGCTTAGCTCCGCAGGGAATTTCACCCCTCCACTTT.

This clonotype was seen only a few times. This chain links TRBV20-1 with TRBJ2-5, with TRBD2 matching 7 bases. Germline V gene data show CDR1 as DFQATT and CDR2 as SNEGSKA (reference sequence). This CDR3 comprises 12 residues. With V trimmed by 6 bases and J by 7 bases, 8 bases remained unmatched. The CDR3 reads CSALAAPGTQYF. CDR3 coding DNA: TGCAGTGCCCTAGCGGCCCCAGGGACCCAGTACTTC.

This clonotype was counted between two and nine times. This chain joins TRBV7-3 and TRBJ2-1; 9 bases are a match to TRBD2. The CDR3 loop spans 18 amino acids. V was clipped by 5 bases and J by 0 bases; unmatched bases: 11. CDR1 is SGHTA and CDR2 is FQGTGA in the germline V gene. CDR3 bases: TGTGCCAGCAGCAAGCCCCAAAGAGCGGGGGGCTCCTACAATGAGCAGTTCTTC. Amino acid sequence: CASSKPQRAGGSYNEQFF.

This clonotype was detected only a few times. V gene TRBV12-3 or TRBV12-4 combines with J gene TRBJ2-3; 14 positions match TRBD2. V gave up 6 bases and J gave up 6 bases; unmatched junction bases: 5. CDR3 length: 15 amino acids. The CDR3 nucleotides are TGTGCCAGCAGCAGGACTAGCGGGGGGCCGGATACGCAGTATTTT. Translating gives CASSRTSGGPDTQYF.

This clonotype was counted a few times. CDR3 amino acids: CASSHIRENTEAFF. The CDR3 region has the DNA TGTGCCAGCAGCCACATCAGGGAGAACACTGAAGCTTTCTTT. The V gene is TRBV7-6, the J gene TRBJ1-1, with a weak D call TRBD1 (5 bases). Germline V lookup: CDR1 SGHVS, CDR2 FNYEAQ. With 5 bases removed from V and 1 base from J, the gap between germline ends came to 11 bases. The CDR3 is 14 residues long.

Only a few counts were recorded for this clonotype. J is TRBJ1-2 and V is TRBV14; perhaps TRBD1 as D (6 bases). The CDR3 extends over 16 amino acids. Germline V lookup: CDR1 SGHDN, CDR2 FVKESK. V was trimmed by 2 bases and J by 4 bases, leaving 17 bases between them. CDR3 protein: CASSQSKKQGFYGYTF. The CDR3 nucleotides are TGTGCCAGCAGCCAAAGCAAGAAACAGGGCTTCTATGGCTACACCTTC.

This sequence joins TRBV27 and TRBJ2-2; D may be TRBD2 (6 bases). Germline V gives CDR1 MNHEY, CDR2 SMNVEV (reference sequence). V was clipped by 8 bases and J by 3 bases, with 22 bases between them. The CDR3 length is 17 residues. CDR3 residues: CASFGGKVVGYTGELFF. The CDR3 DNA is TGTGCCAGCTTCGGGGGAAAGGTGGTCGGGTACACCGGGGAGCTGTTTTTT.

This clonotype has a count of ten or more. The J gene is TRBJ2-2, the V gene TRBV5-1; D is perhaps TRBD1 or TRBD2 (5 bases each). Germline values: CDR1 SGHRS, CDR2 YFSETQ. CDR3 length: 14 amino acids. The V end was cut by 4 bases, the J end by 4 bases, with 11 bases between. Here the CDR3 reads CASSRDPSTGELFF. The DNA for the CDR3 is TGCGCCAGCAGCAGGGACCCCTCCACCGGGGAGCTGTTTTTT.

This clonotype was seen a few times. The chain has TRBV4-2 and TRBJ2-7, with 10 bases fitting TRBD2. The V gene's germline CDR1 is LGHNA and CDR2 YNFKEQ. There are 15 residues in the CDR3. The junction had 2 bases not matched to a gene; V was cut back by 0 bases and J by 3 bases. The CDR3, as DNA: TGTGCCAGCAGCCAAGAGTTAGCGGGGGGCTACGAGCAGTACTTC. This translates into CASSQELAGGYEQYF.